This T cell receptor (beta chain) was identified during a study of T-cell reconstitution after alpha-beta-depleted transplantation in children. The CDR3 covers 16 residues. Trimming left V 2 bases short and J 1 base short, with 12 bases between. Per the germline V gene, CDR1 is MNHEY and CDR2 is SVGEGT. Unique molecular identifiers were incorporated when the TCRbeta library was constructed. From the PCR reads, TCRdb called clonotypes with MiXCR, one entry per CDR3 protein. Among just over 70,000 distinct CDR3 sequences listed, approximately 7.4% were seen once. The receptor's source is a human donor who donated a stem cell graft to a child with acute lymphoblastic leukemia. Source: PBMCs from the stem cell graft donor, taken from the stem cell graft. V usage is TRBV6-2 or TRBV6-3 and J usage is TRBJ2-4; D not resolved. CDR3 DNA sequence: TGTGCCAGCAGTTACCCCAGTAGTCTGGCCAAAAACATTCAGTACTTC. This sequence encodes CASSYPSSLAKNIQYF.